This T cell receptor (beta chain) derives from a study of T cell changes during pregnancy in multiple sclerosis. Germline V gene sequence: CDR1 SGHDT, CDR2 YYEEEE. This CDR3 is built from 15 residues. The V end was cut by 0 bases, the J end by 4 bases, with 10 bases between. This table comes from immunoSEQ multiplex PCR, and its TCRdb copy is limited to in-frame clones, with some not included. The sample has about 55,000 clones, 94% seen once. The material sequenced was CD8+ T cells from peripheral blood mononuclear cells, taken in the third trimester of pregnancy. This clonotype originated in a female donor with multiple sclerosis, enrolled in a pregnancy study. The chain employs TRBV5-6 and TRBJ2-2; no clear D gene. CDR3 DNA sequence: TGTGCCAGCAGCTTGGAATTACCTAGCACCGGGGAGCTGTTTTTT. Protein sequence: CASSLELPSTGELFF.